The entry that follows covers one T cell receptor beta chain sequence. Germline V gene lookup returns CDR1 MNHEY and CDR2 SMNVEV (reference sequence). The V gene end was trimmed by 4 bases and the J gene end by 2 bases; junction bases not matched to a gene: 7. The CDR3 is 16 amino acids. This record comes from a study of human T cells and chemical hapten exposure. TCRdb re-called the RACE reads through MiXCR, storing one row per CDR3 protein. The table has about 120,000 distinct CDR3 sequences, about 13% seen once. This sample's time point: pre-sensitization, week 0. Treatment: therapeutic diphenylcyclopropenone sensitization with weekly scalp DPC.

This receptor was identified in a woman younger than 35 with alopecia areata. Some clones in this sample may be carry-over from other donors' samples. The starting material was whole blood, obtained in connection with sensitization to the hapten diphenylcyclopropenone (DPC). The V gene is TRBV27, the J gene TRBJ2-5; 10 bases agree with TRBD2. The CDR3 reads CASSSPKAGGQETQYF. The CDR3 DNA sequence: TGTGCCAGCAGTTCGCCTAAAGCGGGGGGGCAAGAGACCCAGTACTTC.